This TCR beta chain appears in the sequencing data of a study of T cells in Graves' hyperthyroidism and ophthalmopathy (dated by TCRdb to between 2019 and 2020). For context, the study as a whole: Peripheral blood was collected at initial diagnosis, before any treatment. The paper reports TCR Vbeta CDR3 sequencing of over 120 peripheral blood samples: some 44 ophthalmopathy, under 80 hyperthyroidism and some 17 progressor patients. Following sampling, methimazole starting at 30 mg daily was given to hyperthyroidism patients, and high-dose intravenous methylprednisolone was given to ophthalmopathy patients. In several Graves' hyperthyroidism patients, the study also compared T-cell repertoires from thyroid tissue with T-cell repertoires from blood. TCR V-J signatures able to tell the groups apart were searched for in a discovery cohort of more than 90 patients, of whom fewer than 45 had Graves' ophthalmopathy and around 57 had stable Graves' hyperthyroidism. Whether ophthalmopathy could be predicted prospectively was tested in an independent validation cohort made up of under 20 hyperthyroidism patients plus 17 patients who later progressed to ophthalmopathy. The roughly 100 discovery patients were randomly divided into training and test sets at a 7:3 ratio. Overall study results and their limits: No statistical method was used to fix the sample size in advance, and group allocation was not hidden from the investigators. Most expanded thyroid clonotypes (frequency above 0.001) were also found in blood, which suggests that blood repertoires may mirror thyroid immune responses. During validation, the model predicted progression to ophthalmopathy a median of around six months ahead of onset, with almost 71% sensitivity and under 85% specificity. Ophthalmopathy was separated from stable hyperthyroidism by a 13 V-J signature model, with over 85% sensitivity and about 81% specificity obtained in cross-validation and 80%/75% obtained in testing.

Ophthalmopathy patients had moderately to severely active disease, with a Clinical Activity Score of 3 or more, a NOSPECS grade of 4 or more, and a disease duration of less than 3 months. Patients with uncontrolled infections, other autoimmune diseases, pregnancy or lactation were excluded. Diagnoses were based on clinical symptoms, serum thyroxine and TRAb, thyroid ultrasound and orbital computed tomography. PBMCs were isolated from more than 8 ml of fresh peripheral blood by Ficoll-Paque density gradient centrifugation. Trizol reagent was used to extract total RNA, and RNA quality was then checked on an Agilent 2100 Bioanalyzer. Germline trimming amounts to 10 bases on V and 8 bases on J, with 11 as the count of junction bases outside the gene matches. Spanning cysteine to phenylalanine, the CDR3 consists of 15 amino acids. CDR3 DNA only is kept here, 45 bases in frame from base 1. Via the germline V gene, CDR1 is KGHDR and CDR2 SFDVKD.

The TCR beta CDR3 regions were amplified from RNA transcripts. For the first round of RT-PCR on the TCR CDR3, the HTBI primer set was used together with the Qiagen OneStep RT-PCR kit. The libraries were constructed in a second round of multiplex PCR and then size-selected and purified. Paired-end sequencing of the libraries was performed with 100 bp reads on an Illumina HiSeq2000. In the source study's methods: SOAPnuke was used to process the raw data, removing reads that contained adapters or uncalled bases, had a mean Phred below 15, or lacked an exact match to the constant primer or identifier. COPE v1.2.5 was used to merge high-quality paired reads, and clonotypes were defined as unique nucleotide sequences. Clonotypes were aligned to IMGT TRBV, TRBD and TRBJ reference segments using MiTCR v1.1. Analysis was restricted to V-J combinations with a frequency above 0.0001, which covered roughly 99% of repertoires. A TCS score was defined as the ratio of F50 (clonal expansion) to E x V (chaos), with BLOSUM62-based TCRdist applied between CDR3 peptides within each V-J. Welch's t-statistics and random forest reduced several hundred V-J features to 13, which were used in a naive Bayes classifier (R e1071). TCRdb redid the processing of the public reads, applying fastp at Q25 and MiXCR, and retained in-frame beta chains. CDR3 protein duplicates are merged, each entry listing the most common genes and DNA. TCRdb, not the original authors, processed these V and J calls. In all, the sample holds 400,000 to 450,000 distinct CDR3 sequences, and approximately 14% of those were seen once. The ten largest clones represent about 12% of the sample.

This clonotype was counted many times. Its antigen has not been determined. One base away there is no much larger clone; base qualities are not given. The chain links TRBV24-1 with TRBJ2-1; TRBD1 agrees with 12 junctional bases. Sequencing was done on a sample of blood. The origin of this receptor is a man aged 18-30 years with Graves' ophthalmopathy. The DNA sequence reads TGTGCCACAGGCCTCGGGACAGGGGGCGAAGATGAGCAGTTCTTC. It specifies CATGLGTGGEDEQFF.